These T cell receptor beta chains were read from a single sample in a study of technical replicates of blood from several donors. Only in-frame clones appear in the TCRdb table, and some are missing; sequencing was by immunoSEQ multiplex PCR. The table shows fewer than 85,000 clones, with around 96% occurring only once. Sample: T cells isolated from PBMCs. The receptors derive from a human donor in good health. Each CDR3 is given without its conserved first and last residue. D genes are given only for firm matches.

D gene	J gene	V gene	CDR3 protein
TRBD2	TRBJ2-1	TRBV6-5	ASSYVSTSGVSEF
NA	TRBJ2-5	TRBV6-5	ASSYSPGETQY
TRBD2	TRBJ2-7	TRBV7-2	ASSPGLAGVGYEQY
NA	TRBJ1-1	TRBV27	ASSLSGSTEAF
TRBD2	TRBJ2-1	TRBV7-9	ASSRPGGSYNEQF
NA	TRBJ2-1	TRBV7-6	ASSLVADSSYNEQF
NA	TRBJ2-1	TRBV11-2	ASSSSGQTYNEQF
NA	TRBJ2-7	TRBV2	ASRGSLHEQY
NA	TRBJ1-1	TRBV27	ASSRTTGIVEAF
NA	TRBJ2-3	TRBV4-2	ASSSGTDTQY
NA	TRBJ2-2	TRBV6-5	ASMFMSGELF
NA	TRBJ2-1	TRBV5-6	ASSRSEASYEQF
NA	TRBJ2-1	TRBV27	ASSRYNEQF
TRBD1	TRBJ2-7	TRBV19	ASSKGQYYEQY
NA	TRBJ2-2	TRBV4-3	ASSQDGGEGETGELF
NA	TRBJ2-1	TRBV11-2	ASSLGVAEYNEQF
TRBD2	TRBJ2-7	TRBV19	ASSLLAGVNEQY
NA	TRBJ1-1	TRBV6-1	ASSEAAVNTEAF
NA	TRBJ1-4	TRBV25-1	ASSEQVEKLF
NA	TRBJ2-1	TRBV2	ASSGYWGLTADNEQF
TRBD2	TRBJ2-1	TRBV5-4	ASSRGLAEGKEQF
NA	TRBJ2-7	TRBV6-5	ASSYIRDSYEQY
NA	TRBJ2-5	TRBV4-2	ASSRTGEETQY
NA	TRBJ2-7	TRBV19	ASSTGQPYEQY
NA	TRBJ2-7	TRBV5-8	ASSLVGIVYEQY
TRBD1	TRBJ1-2	TRBV7-2	ASSFQTGDFGYT
NA	TRBJ2-7	TRBV28	ASALGGGIPYEQY
NA	TRBJ2-3	TRBV6-4	ASRETDTDTQY
NA	TRBJ1-3	TRBV28	ASSFSAGGNSGNTIY
TRBD2	TRBJ2-7	TRBV5-6	ASSFLAGGLSYEQY
NA	TRBJ2-3	TRBV21-1	ASSKVWRTDTQY
NA	TRBJ2-3	TRBV29-1	SVVGRTDTQY
NA	TRBJ2-1	TRBV7-3	ASSLQTGTPPREQF
NA	TRBJ2-1	TRBV29-1	SVEAASYNEQF
NA	TRBJ2-7	TRBV5-4	ASSLGTAGEQY
TRBD2	TRBJ2-5	TRBV7-9	ASSSPTSGRWQETQY
TRBD1	TRBJ2-1	TRBV9	ASSVGYQGAFGEQF
NA	TRBJ1-1	TRBV7-3	ASSLKPGERTEAF
TRBD1	TRBJ1-2	TRBV28	ASSPPGGINYGYT
NA	TRBJ2-6	TRBV30	AWSGRRIGSGANVLT
TRBD2	TRBJ2-1	TRBV15	ATSRGGTTSYNEQF
TRBD1	TRBJ2-7	TRBV4-1	ASSQVPGTAYEQY
NA	TRBJ2-7	TRBV7-9	ASSLSYEQY
TRBD1	TRBJ2-5	TRBV27	ASSHRGLETQY
NA	TRBJ1-2	TRBV6-5	ASSYSFGSGNYGYT
TRBD2	TRBJ2-5	TRBV12-5	ASGLDPPSLAGDKETQY